Below are 13 T cell receptor beta chains sequenced from a single sample in a study of T-cell reconstitution after alpha-beta-depleted transplantation in children. Unique molecular identifiers featured in how the TCRbeta library was prepared. TCRdb fed the PCR reads into MiXCR, producing one record per CDR3 protein. The sample consists of 75,000 to 90,000 distinct CDR3 sequences, roughly 14% of them appearing once. The sequences come from PBMCs, mostly from graft donor cells, collected 180 days after TCRalphabeta/CD19-depleted stem cell transplant. These receptors originate from a male patient between 2 and 15 years old who had a stem cell transplant for acute lymphoblastic leukemia, so the T cells may come from the graft donor.

This clonotype has only a few counts. This chain uses TRBV7-9 with TRBJ2-1; unclear D gene. CDR1 is SEHNR and CDR2 is FQNEAQ in the germline V gene (reference sequence). This CDR3 has 14 amino acids. V was pared by 5 bases and J by 2 bases, with 10 bases between. CDR3 in DNA: TGTGCCAGCAGCCTCCTAGACGCCTACAATGAGCAGTTCTTC. Its translation: CASSLLDAYNEQFF.

V and J are TRBV12-3 or TRBV12-4 and TRBJ1-2; D is perhaps TRBD1 (5 bases). The ends were cut back, 3 bases at V and 8 bases at J, with 13 bases in the middle. This CDR3 spans 13 amino acids. CDR3 amino acids: CASSFVPGRGYTF. The CDR3 region has the DNA TGTGCCAGCAGTTTCGTACCAGGGAGAGGCTACACCTTC.

This clonotype was detected a few times. This chain connects TRBV5-4 to TRBJ2-3; 13 bases match TRBD2. V was pared by 4 bases and J by 1 base, with 6 bases of the junction left unmatched. The CDR3 has 17 amino acids. Germline V CDR1 and CDR2: SGHNT, YYREEE (reference sequence). Here the CDR3 reads CASSPGLAGVGTDTQYF. CDR3 DNA: TGTGCCAGCAGCCCAGGACTAGCGGGAGTGGGCACAGATACGCAGTATTTT.

The V gene is TRBV10-3, the J gene TRBJ2-7, with D unresolved. CDR1 is ENHRY and CDR2 is SYGVKD in the germline V gene. This CDR3 has 14 residues. V was pared by 1 base and J by 6 bases, with 13 bases between. DNA of the CDR3: TGTGCCATCAGTGAGTATAGGGAAAGTGCCGAGCAGTACTTC. It is translated as CAISEYRESAEQYF.

This clonotype was seen a few times. The chain employs TRBV29-1 and TRBJ2-7; D not resolved. The V and J ends lost 4 bases and 4 bases respectively, with 8 bases between them. This CDR3 is built from 11 residues. Per germline, CDR1 SQVTM and CDR2 ANQGSEA. The DNA for the CDR3 is TGCAGCGTTGCATATGCTTACGAGCAGTACTTC. It yields the protein CSVAYAYEQYF.

V is TRBV24-1 and J is TRBJ2-7, with D perhaps TRBD1 (6 bases). This CDR3 comprises 14 residues. With 5 bases removed from V and 4 bases from J, the gap between germline ends came to 14 bases. Germline V CDR1 and CDR2: KGHDR, SFDVKD. CDR3 nucleotides: TGTGCCACCAGTGGTCCTTACAGGGCATACGAGCAGTACTTC. This sequence encodes CATSGPYRAYEQYF.

This clonotype was counted a few times. The chain recombines TRBV6-6 with TRBJ2-7, with D unresolved. V lost 0 bases, J lost 4 bases, and 4 bases lay in between. Germline values: CDR1 MNHNY, CDR2 SVGAGI (reference sequence). The CDR3 totals 12 residues. The CDR3 region is CASSYSRYEQYF. Written as DNA, the CDR3 is TGTGCCAGCAGTTACTCGAGGTACGAGCAGTACTTC.

This clonotype was detected only once. The rearrangement uses TRBV25-1 and TRBJ2-7; 12 bases agree with TRBD2. This CDR3 contains 14 residues. Losses at the gene ends were 8 bases for V and 3 bases for J; bases not matched to a gene: 5. Germline V gene sequence: CDR1 MGHDK, CDR2 SYGVNS. The CDR3 DNA follows: TGTGCCAGCCCGACTAGCGGGAGAGGCTACGAGCAGTACTTC. Protein: CASPTSGRGYEQYF.

This clonotype was recorded many times. The chain uses TRBV12-3 or TRBV12-4 and TRBJ2-3; possibly TRBD1 or TRBD2 for D (6 bases each). Trimming removed 3 bases at V and 2 bases at J, with 12 bases between. The CDR3 covers 15 residues. The CDR3 loop reads CASSFPGAYTDTQYF. The CDR3 bases are TGTGCCAGCAGTTTCCCGGGGGCCTACACAGATACGCAGTATTTT.

This clonotype came up many times. The CDR3 DNA reads as TGTGCCAGCAGCTTAGATGGGCCCCCGGGAGATACGCAGTATTTT. This translates into CASSLDGPPGDTQYF. The genes are TRBV7-9 and TRBJ2-3; D not certain. Germline V CDR1 and CDR2: SEHNR, FQNEAQ (reference sequence). CDR3 size: 15 residues. The germline V and J ends were trimmed by 1 base and 5 bases, with 13 bases remaining between them.

This clonotype was observed a handful of times. The gene calls are TRBV7-3 and TRBJ2-2; 10 positions match TRBD1. V shed 8 bases and J 1 base; nucleotides not matched to a gene: 7. This CDR3 has 16 residues. Germline CDR1 reads SGHTA; CDR2 reads FQGTGA. The CDR3, as DNA: TGTGCCAGCGTAGACAGGGGGCCTTTGAACACCGGGGAGCTGTTTTTT. Protein: CASVDRGPLNTGELFF.

In DNA form, the CDR3 reads TGCAGTGCTCAGGCCGGGGGGTCCTATAATTCACCCCTCCACTTT. Its protein is CSAQAGGSYNSPLHF. The chain employs TRBV20-1 and TRBJ1-6, with D maybe TRBD1 (5 bases). The CDR3 length is 15 residues. V lost 5 bases and J lost 1, with 12 bases in between. Germline assignment: CDR1 DFQATT and CDR2 SNEGSKA (reference sequence).

This clonotype appeared many times. The V and J genes are TRBV10-3 and TRBJ2-4, with TRBD1 identical over 9 bases. The CDR3 is made up of 15 amino acids. Trimming at V came to 2 bases and at J to 15 bases, leaving 14 bases not matched to a gene. Germline-derived CDR1 and CDR2 are ENHRY and SYGVKD. This CDR3 reads CAISEDRDRAYRSYF. DNA of the CDR3: TGTGCCATCAGTGAGGACCGGGACAGGGCTTATAGGTCGTACTTC.